The present entry profiles one TCR beta chain with its context. The data were taken from a study of blood T cell repertoires in COVID-19. Sequencing was performed with immunoSEQ multiplex PCR; in TCRdb, only in-frame clones are kept and a portion is missing. The sample lists more than 85,000 clones; less than 85% were seen once. CDR3 length: 15 amino acids. Germline lookup yields CDR1 SGHRS and CDR2 YFSETQ. Trimming shortened V by 6 bases and J by 5 bases, and 20 bases separated the two germline ends. The sequence was obtained from a human donor in a cohort sampled during active or convalescent COVID-19. Source material: peripheral blood. This chain uses TRBV5-1 with TRBJ2-5; D possibly corresponds to TRBD1 (5 bases). CDR3 loop: CASTSQGNQYETQYF. In nucleotides, the CDR3 is TGCGCCAGCACCTCCCAGGGTAACCAGTACGAGACCCAGTACTTC.